The 8 T cell receptor beta chains given below trace back to one sample, sequenced in a study of metastatic and nonmetastatic thyroid tumors. Treatment of any kind had been given to no patient before thyroid surgery. Via MiXCR, TCRdb re-called the PCR reads. The sample holds 13,000 or so clones, approximately 26% seen once. The sequencing sample was made of tumor tissue. Every receptor here comes from a female donor with papillary thyroid cancer or a benign thyroid nodule (not recorded which). Some clones in this sample may be carry-over from other donors' samples.

This clone qualifies as medium-sized. The V gene is TRBV12-5, the J gene TRBJ1-5; D is uncertain. Trimming removed 7 bases from V and 3 bases from J, with 10 bases in between. In germline, CDR1 is LGHNT, CDR2 FRNRAP. The CDR3 consists of 13 residues. This CDR3 reads CASAPDSNQPQHF. Written as DNA, the CDR3 is TGTGCTAGTGCCCCTGACTCCAATCAGCCCCAGCATTTT.

The rearrangement uses TRBV4-2 and TRBJ2-7; D is ambiguous. The CDR3 spans 15 residues. Germline CDR1 is LGHNA and CDR2 is YNFKEQ. Trimming left V 4 bases short and J 3 bases short, with 16 bases between. In DNA, the CDR3 is TGTGCCAGCAGCCTAGGGAACGCGAATCTCTACGAGCAGTACTTC. It yields the protein CASSLGNANLYEQYF.

A remark on this clone: Compared with germline, one end of the junction differs, possibly owing to a read error. V and J are TRBV20-1 and TRBJ2-3; 10 bases map to TRBD2. In germline, CDR1 is DFQATT, CDR2 SNEGSKA (reference sequence). This CDR3 is built from 15 residues. The CDR3 coding sequence is TGCATCCAGGTTACTAGCGGGGTGGAAGCAGATACTCAGTATTTT. As protein: CIQVTSGVEADTQYF.

The chain carries TRBV12-3 or TRBV12-4 and TRBJ2-6; no firm D call. V lost 3 bases to trimming and J lost 0 bases, with 6 bases between them. This CDR3 is built from 15 residues. CDR3 sequence: CASSLGISGANVLTF. CDR3 nucleotide sequence: TGTGCCAGCAGTTTGGGAATCTCTGGGGCCAACGTCCTGACTTTC.

This clone was counted a single time. Other DNA sequences of this sample code for an identical CDR3. The chain combines TRBV24-1 with TRBJ2-1, with 13 bases identical to TRBD2. The CDR3 is made up of 19 amino acids. V trimming: 1 base; J trimming: 0 bases; junction bases outside the gene matches: 5. In germline, CDR1 is KGHDR, CDR2 SFDVKD. Written as DNA, the CDR3 is TGTGCCACCAGTGATTTCCTTACTAGCGGGGGGGGCTCCTACAATGAGCAGTTCTTC. This translates into CATSDFLTSGGGSYNEQFF.

The chain is built from TRBV19 and TRBJ1-4, with D maybe TRBD1 (5 bases). This CDR3 is 17 amino acids long. V lost 5 bases and J 3 bases, leaving 19 bases between the germline ends. Germline V gene sequence: CDR1 LNHDA, CDR2 SQIVND (reference sequence). In nucleotides, the CDR3 is TGTGCCAGTAGTGCCGTCCCAGGGAGGTCGTCTAATGAAAAACTGTTTTTT. Translated, it gives CASSAVPGRSSNEKLFF.

The V and J genes are TRBV6-1 and TRBJ2-7, with 11 bases matching TRBD2. Per the germline V gene, CDR1 is MNHNS and CDR2 is SASEGT. Germline trimming cut 7 bases from V and 4 bases from J; bases unmatched to any gene: 0. CDR3 size: 12 residues. For the CDR3, the DNA is TGTGCCAGCATAGCGGGAGGGTACGAGCAGTACTTC. Translation: CASIAGGYEQYF.

This sequence joins TRBV19 and TRBJ2-7; tentatively, D is TRBD1 or TRBD2 (5 bases each). CDR3 length equals 13 residues. CDR1 LNHDA and CDR2 SQIVND come from the germline V gene (reference sequence). Trimming pared 0 bases from V and 11 bases from J, leaving 14 bases between. CDR3 nucleotide sequence: TGTGCCAGTAGTATAGAGAGGGTCGAGGGGAAGTACTTC. Its protein product is CASSIERVEGKYF.